These T cell receptor beta chains were read from a single sample in a study of a mutant IDH1 vaccine in newly diagnosed glioma. Clones were read by immunoSEQ multiplex PCR, and TCRdb kept only the in-frame ones, dropping some. Among roughly 50,000 clones listed, less than 85% were seen once. Their antigens are not known. This sample comprised PBMCs, obtained from a glioma patient whose treatment included an IDH1 peptide vaccine. Receptors originate from a woman in her thirties or forties with glioma. Some clones in this sample may be carry-over from other donors' samples. Both conserved end residues are part of each CDR3. A D gene is named only where the DNA matches it firmly. Clone size is shown for a subset of rows, as once, few, many or a class of expanded clone.

D gene	clone size	V gene	J gene	CDR3 protein	CDR3 DNA
TRBD1	NA	TRBV6-5	TRBJ1-4	CASRAGTGVEKLFF	TGTGCCAGCAGAGCGGGGACAGGGGTTGAAAAACTGTTTTTT
NA	NA	TRBV15	TRBJ1-5	CATSRGRAGGSNQPQHF	TGTGCCACCAGCAGAGGCCGGGCAGGAGGTAGCAATCAGCCCCAGCATTTT
TRBD2	NA	TRBV29-1	TRBJ2-6	CSVAGLAGANVLTF	TGCAGCGTCGCAGGACTAGCGGGGGCCAACGTCCTGACTTTC
NA	NA	TRBV30	TRBJ1-2	CASKGGRIGYTF	TGTGCCAGCAAAGGGGGGCGCATAGGCTACACCTTC
NA	NA	TRBV18	TRBJ2-7	CASSPSAGESGAYEQYF	TGTGCCAGCTCACCTTCGGCAGGGGAGAGTGGGGCCTACGAGCAGTACTTC
NA	NA	TRBV5-1	TRBJ1-1	CASSLRPGWEAFF	TGCGCCAGCAGCTTGCGACCGGGTTGGGAAGCTTTCTTT
NA	NA	TRBV7-9	TRBJ2-1	CASSPAMGSYNEQFF	TGTGCCAGCAGCCCAGCTATGGGCTCCTACAATGAGCAGTTCTTC
NA	NA	TRBV5-4	TRBJ2-5	CASSLVGAETQYF	TGTGCCAGCAGCTTGGTTGGGGCCGAGACCCAGTACTTC
TRBD2	NA	TRBV6-6	TRBJ2-5	CASRVAGPQETQYF	TGTGCCAGCAGGGTAGCGGGGCCCCAAGAGACCCAGTACTTC
TRBD1	NA	TRBV5-1	TRBJ1-1	CASANRGGTEAFF	TGCGCCAGCGCTAACAGGGGTGGCACTGAAGCTTTCTTT
TRBD1	NA	TRBV5-4	TRBJ1-4	CASSLGRGQGEKLFF	TGTGCCAGCAGCTTGGGTAGGGGGCAGGGTGAAAAACTGTTTTTT
NA	NA	TRBV5-8	TRBJ1-1	CASSFNPGNEAFF	TGTGCCAGCAGCTTCAACCCAGGGAACGAAGCTTTCTTT
NA	NA	TRBV27	TRBJ2-7	CASSLSSGKSSYEQYF	TGTGCCAGCAGTTTATCGTCAGGGAAGTCCTCCTACGAGCAGTACTTC
NA	NA	TRBV19	TRBJ1-2	CASSKDGYGYTF	TGTGCCAGTAGTAAAGACGGCTATGGCTACACCTTC
NA	few	TRBV19	TRBJ1-5	CASIEDSKYSNQPQHF	TGTGCCAGTATCGAGGACAGCAAATATAGCAATCAGCCCCAGCATTTT
NA	NA	TRBV13	TRBJ1-2	CASSLRLEGVRDGYTF	TGTGCCAGCAGCTTAAGATTGGAAGGGGTCCGGGATGGCTACACCTTC
TRBD1	few	TRBV4-3	TRBJ2-7	CASSKDRVRPYEQYF	TGCGCCAGCAGCAAGGACAGGGTTAGGCCCTACGAGCAGTACTTC
NA	NA	TRBV5-1	TRBJ1-4	CASSFLATGKPNEKLFF	TGCGCCAGCAGTTTCTTAGCTACAGGGAAACCTAATGAAAAACTGTTTTTT
TRBD1	NA	TRBV5-6	TRBJ2-5	CASSKNPGQRKETQYF	TGTGCCAGCAGCAAAAACCCGGGACAGAGGAAAGAGACCCAGTACTTC
NA	NA	TRBV10-3	TRBJ1-3	CAISSADRSSGNTIYF	TGTGCCATCAGTTCCGCAGATCGGAGCTCTGGAAACACCATATATTTT
NA	NA	TRBV18	TRBJ1-3	CASSLQQGSGNTIYF	TGTGCCAGCTCCCTTCAGCAGGGCTCCGGAAACACCATATATTTT
NA	few	TRBV11-1	TRBJ1-5	CASSPYVGPQHF	TGTGCCAGCAGCCCATATGTCGGGCCCCAGCATTTT
NA	NA	TRBV7-2	TRBJ2-7	CASSLEVSYEQYF	TGTGCCAGCAGCTTAGAGGTCTCCTACGAGCAGTACTTC
TRBD1	NA	TRBV7-9	TRBJ2-7	CASSPLTGGFSYEQYF	TGTGCCAGCAGCCCGCTTACAGGGGGTTTCTCCTACGAGCAGTACTTC